This T cell receptor (beta chain) was sequenced for a study of metastatic and nonmetastatic thyroid tumors. Whole-study context: Comparison of repertoires was carried out across blood and tumor or nodule tissue from malignant and benign thyroid patients. Overall study results and limits: The reported finding was significantly higher TCR beta diversity in malignant thyroid tumors relative to benign nodules, in blood and tumor.

V shed 7 bases and J shed 2 bases, with 15 bases lying between them. The CDR3 loop spans 15 amino acids. Germline V gene lookup returns CDR1 MDHEN and CDR2 SYDVKM. All patients were treatment-naive before thyroid surgery. Authors' processing steps: The study built a papillary thyroid cancer distant-metastasis classifier from CDR3 differences across clinicopathological groups. TCRdb called clones again from the PCR reads with MiXCR. The V and J calls, along with clone size, are taken from TCRdb and not from the paper's own processing. The sample consists of thousands of clones, around a quarter of them appearing once. This clone occurred a few times. Its antigen is currently unknown.

J is TRBJ1-5 and V is TRBV28; D is ambiguous. Sequences were obtained from adjacent normal tissue. The sequence came from a male donor with papillary thyroid cancer or a benign thyroid nodule (not recorded which). Some clones in this sample may be carry-over from other donors' samples. The CDR3 region is CASTNTYRGNQPQHF. CDR3 coding DNA: TGTGCCAGCACCAACACGTACCGGGGCAATCAGCCCCAGCATTTT.